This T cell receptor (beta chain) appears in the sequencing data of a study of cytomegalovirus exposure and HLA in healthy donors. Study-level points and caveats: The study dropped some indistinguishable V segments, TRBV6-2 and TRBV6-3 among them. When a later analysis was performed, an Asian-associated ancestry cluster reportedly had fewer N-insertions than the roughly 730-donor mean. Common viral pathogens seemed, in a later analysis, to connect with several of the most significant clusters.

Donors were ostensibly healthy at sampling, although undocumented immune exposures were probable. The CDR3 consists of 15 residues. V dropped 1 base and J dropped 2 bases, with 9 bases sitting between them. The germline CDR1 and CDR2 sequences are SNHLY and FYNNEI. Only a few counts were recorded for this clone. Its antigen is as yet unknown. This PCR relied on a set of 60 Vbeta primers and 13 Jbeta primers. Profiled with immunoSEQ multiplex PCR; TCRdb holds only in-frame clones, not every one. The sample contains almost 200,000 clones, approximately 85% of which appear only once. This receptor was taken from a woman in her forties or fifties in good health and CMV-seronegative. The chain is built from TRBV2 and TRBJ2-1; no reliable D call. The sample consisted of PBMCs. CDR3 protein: CASSEGPVPYNEQFF. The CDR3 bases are TGTGCCAGCAGTGAAGGGCCAGTCCCCTACAATGAGCAGTTCTTC. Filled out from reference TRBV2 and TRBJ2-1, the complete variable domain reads EPEVTQTPSHQVTQMGQEVILRCVPISNHLYFYWYRQILGQKVEFLVSFYNNEISEKSEIFDDQFSVERPDGSNFTLKIRSTKLEDSAMYFCASSEGPVPYNEQFFGPGTRLTVL.